This is a list of T cell receptor beta chains from one sample in a study of identical twins. TCRdb reanalysed the 5' RACE reads using MiXCR and keeps one entry per CDR3 protein. The table includes a few hundred thousand distinct CDR3 sequences, roughly 8.6% detected once. The sample was also reused in another study, on yellow fever vaccine responses in identical twins.

Sequencing was performed on memory (CD45RO+) T cells sorted from blood. The receptor source for this set is a woman younger than 35 in good health. Each CDR3 is given with its conserved first and last residue.

v_gene	j_gene	len	CDR3aa
TRBV5-1	TRBJ2-5	16	CASSRSGTGLWETQYF
TRBV2	TRBJ2-4	13	CASSGEGGAIQYF
TRBV13	TRBJ2-1	16	CASSLSRGLVYNEQFF
TRBV12-3/TRBV12-4	TRBJ1-6	15	CASNEQGMGNSPLHF
TRBV9	TRBJ2-3	18	CASSLTAAPRGSTDTQYF
TRBV2	TRBJ2-3	15	CASSRGRALEDTQYF
TRBV27	TRBJ2-1	17	CASSPRMREIKDNEQFF
TRBV12-3/TRBV12-4	TRBJ2-7	14	CASRPGRISYEQYF
TRBV4-1	TRBJ2-3	16	CASSQVDILSTDTQYF
TRBV7-8	TRBJ2-6	17	CASSPGTSGPGANVLTF
TRBV15	TRBJ1-3	15	CATSRTTSSGNTIYF
TRBV24-1	TRBJ2-5	18	CATSGPPSGGAQGETQYF
TRBV12-3/TRBV12-4	TRBJ1-3	15	CASSRGRTSGNTIYF
TRBV27	TRBJ2-1	13	CASSLRGINEQFF
TRBV21-1	TRBJ2-1	15	CASSLGTSGSHEQFF
TRBV12-3/TRBV12-4	TRBJ1-1	11	CASRGQGEAFF
TRBV18	TRBJ1-1	14	CASSPIMQSGEAFF
TRBV5-6	TRBJ1-1	17	CASSTAGTGKMNTEAFF
TRBV2	TRBJ2-5	15	CASSERSGGLETQYF
TRBV6-5	TRBJ1-6	12	CASSSGVSPLHF
TRBV3-1	TRBJ1-2	15	CASSQPGRTAYGYTF
TRBV20-1	TRBJ2-2	16	CSARVSGQARTGELFF
TRBV19	TRBJ2-3	13	CASSTGPSAAQYF
TRBV6-1	TRBJ1-2	14	CASSSASGTSGYTF
TRBV5-4	TRBJ2-3	14	CASSLGWMADTQYF
TRBV10-2	TRBJ2-5	13	CASRGDRVETQYF
TRBV6-1	TRBJ1-1	12	CASSWMNTEAFF
TRBV5-5	TRBJ2-1	15	CASSFKASGDNEQFF
TRBV20-1	TRBJ2-3	16	CSARDPLELNTDTQYF
TRBV27	TRBJ1-1	14	CASSLKYTNTEAFF
TRBV6-1	TRBJ2-1	16	CASRSTSANAGGEQFF
TRBV28	TRBJ2-5	13	CASSSPIQETQYF
TRBV6-5	TRBJ2-2	16	CASSYTGGINTGELFF
TRBV6-1	TRBJ2-1	15	CASSEDAGGPREQFF
TRBV4-1	TRBJ2-3	15	CASSQDLTGMNTQYF
TRBV11-2	TRBJ2-5	14	CASSLNREIGTQYF
TRBV5-1	TRBJ2-7	14	CASTHGGGTYEQYF
TRBV25-1	TRBJ1-5	13	CASSEGPNQPQHF
TRBV20-1	TRBJ2-5	14	CSTSIGTSEETQYF
TRBV20-1	TRBJ2-5	12	CRAAGVAETQYF
TRBV20-1	TRBJ2-1	16	CSARDYGQGLYNEQFF
TRBV11-2	TRBJ1-4	13	CASSDMVGEKLFF
TRBV7-2	TRBJ2-1	15	CASSLLAGLYNEQFF
TRBV20-1	TRBJ1-1	13	CSARDPTNTEAFF
TRBV7-9	TRBJ2-5	13	CASSAGGRETQYF
TRBV7-3	TRBJ2-1	14	CASSPFTGGNEQFF
TRBV18	TRBJ1-4	14	CASSPGSNNEKLFF
TRBV6-2/TRBV6-3	TRBJ1-1	14	CASSYGPPYTEAFF